This T cell receptor (beta chain) was identified during a study of cytomegalovirus exposure and HLA in healthy donors. Whole-study context: Genotyping of about 400 donors showed that 80% to 85% belonged to the Caucasian-associated ancestry cluster.

Study outcomes and limitations: Most TCR sequences were rare, but some public TCRs occurred in many donors. Being indistinguishable, some V segments were excluded, TRBV6-2 and TRBV6-3 among them.

The PCR made use of 60 Vbeta and 13 Jbeta primers. Authors' data handling: Unique TCR beta chains numbered around 80 million in a later analysis, with roughly 10 million shared. TCRdb's table, derived via immunoSEQ multiplex PCR, lists solely in-frame clones and lacks some. V, J and clone size are taken as reported in that table, and D and trimming were inferred from the DNA itself. This table holds tens of thousands of clones. The germline gives CDR1 SNHLY, CDR2 FYNNEI. CDR3 size: 14 residues. Between the trimmed V and J ends, which lost 3 bases and 1 base, there was a span of 7 bases. Points on this clone: Its antigen is not known.

The receptor's source is a woman in her thirties or forties in good health and CMV-seropositive. This chain links TRBV2 with TRBJ1-5; D possibly corresponds to TRBD1 (6 bases). The specimen sequenced was PBMCs. DNA of the CDR3: TGTGCCAGCAGTGAGGACAGCAGCAATCAGCCCCAGCATTTT. Translation gives CASSEDSSNQPQHF.